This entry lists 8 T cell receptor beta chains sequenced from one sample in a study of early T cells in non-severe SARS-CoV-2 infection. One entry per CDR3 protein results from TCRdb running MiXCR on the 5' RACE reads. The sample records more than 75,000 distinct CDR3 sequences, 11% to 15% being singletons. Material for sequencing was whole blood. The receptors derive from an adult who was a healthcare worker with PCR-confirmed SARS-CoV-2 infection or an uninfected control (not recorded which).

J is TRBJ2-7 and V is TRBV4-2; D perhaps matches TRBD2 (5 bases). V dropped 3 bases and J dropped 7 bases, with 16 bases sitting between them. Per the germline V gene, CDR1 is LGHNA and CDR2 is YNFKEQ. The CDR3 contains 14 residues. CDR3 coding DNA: TGTGCCAGCAGCCACGAGTCGGGATGGGTGGAGCAGTACTTC. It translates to CASSHESGWVEQYF.

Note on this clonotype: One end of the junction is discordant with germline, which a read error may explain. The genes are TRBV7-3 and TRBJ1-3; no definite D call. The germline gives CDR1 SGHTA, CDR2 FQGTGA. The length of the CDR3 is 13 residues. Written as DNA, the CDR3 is TGTGTCAGCAGCCCCAACTCTGGAAACACCATATATTTT. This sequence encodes CVSSPNSGNTIYF. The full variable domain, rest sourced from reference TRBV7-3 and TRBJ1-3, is GAGVSQTPSNKVTEKGKYVELRCDPISGHTALYWYRQSLGQGPEFLIYFQGTGAADDSGLPNDRFFAVRPEGSVSTLKIQRTERGDSAVYLCVSSPNSGNTIYFGEGSWLTVV.

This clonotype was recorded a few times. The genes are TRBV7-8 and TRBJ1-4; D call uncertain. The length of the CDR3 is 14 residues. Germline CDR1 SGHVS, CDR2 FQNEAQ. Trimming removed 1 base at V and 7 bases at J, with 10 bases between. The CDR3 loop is CASSLGSSGEKLFF. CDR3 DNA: TGTGCCAGCAGCTTAGGGTCGAGTGGTGAAAAACTGTTTTTT.

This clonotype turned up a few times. The CDR3 sequence: CASSPPGYNEQFF. CDR3 nucleotides: TGCGCCAGCAGTCCCCCAGGGTACAATGAGCAGTTCTTC. The chain carries TRBV23-1 and TRBJ2-1, with a tentative D call TRBD1 (5 bases). TRBV23-1 falls under the ORF class, with uncertain function. The CDR3 contains 13 residues. Trimming pared 4 bases from V and 4 bases from J, leaving 8 bases between.

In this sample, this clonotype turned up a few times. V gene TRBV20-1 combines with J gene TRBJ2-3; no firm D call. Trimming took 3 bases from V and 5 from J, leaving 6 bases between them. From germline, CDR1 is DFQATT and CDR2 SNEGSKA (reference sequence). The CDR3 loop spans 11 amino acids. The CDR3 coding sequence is TGCAGTGCTAGCGGTGAAGATACGCAGTATTTT. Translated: CSASGEDTQYF.

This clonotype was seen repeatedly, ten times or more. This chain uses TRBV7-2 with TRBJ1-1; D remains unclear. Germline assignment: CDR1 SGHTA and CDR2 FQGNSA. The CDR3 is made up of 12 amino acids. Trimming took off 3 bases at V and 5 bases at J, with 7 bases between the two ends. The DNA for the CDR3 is TGTGCCAGCAGCTTCATCGGAACTGAAGCTTTCTTT. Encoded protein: CASSFIGTEAFF.

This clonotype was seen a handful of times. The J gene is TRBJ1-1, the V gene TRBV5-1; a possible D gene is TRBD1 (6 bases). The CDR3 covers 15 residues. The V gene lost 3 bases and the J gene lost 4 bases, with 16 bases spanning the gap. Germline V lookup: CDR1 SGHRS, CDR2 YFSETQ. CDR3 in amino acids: CASSWEWGQGTEAFF. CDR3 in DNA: TGCGCCAGCAGCTGGGAGTGGGGGCAGGGCACTGAAGCTTTCTTT. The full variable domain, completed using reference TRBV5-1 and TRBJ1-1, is KAGVTQTPRYLIKTRGQQVTLSCSPISGHRSVSWYQQTPGQGLQFLFEYFSETQRNKGNFPGRFSGRQFSNSRSEMNVSTLELGDSALYLCASSWEWGQGTEAFFGQGTRLTVV.

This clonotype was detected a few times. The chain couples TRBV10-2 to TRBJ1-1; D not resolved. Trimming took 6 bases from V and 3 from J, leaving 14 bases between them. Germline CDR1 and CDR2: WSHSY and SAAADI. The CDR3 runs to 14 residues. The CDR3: CASSSLGRYTEAFF. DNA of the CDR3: TGCGCCAGCAGCTCACTCGGACGGTACACTGAAGCTTTCTTT.